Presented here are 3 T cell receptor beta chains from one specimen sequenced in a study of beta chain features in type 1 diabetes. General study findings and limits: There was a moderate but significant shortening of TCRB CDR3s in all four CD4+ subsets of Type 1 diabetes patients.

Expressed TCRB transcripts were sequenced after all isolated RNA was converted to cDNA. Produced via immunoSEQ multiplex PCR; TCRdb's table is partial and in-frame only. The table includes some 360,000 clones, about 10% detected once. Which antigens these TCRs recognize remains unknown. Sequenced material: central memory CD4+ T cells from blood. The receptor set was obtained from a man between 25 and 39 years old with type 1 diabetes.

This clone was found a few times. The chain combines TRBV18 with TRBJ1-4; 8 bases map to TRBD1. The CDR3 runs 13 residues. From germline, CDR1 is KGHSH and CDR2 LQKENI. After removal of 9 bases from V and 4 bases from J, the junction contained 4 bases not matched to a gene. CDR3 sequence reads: CASGDRNNEKLFF. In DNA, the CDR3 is TGTGCCAGTGGGGACAGGAATAATGAAAAACTGTTTTTT.

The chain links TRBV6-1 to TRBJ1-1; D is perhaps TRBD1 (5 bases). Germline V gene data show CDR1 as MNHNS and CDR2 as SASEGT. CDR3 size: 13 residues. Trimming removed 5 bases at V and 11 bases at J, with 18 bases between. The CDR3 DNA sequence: TGTGCCAGCAGTCTACGGGGGACGCCCGACGCTTTCTTT. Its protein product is CASSLRGTPDAFF.

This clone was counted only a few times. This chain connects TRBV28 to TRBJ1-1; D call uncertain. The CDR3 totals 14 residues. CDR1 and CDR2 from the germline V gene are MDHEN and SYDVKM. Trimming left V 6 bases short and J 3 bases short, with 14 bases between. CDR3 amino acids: CASSPPRRDTEAFF. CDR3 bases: TGTGCCAGCAGCCCCCCCCGTAGGGACACTGAAGCTTTCTTT.